This entry lists 28 T cell receptor beta chains sequenced from one sample in a study of cytomegalovirus exposure and HLA in healthy donors. The PCR contained 60 Vbeta and 13 Jbeta primers. Generated by immunoSEQ multiplex PCR, the TCRdb table keeps only in-frame clones and is missing some. The sample yields over 95,000 clones, 60% to 80% seen once. Sequenced: PBMCs. The receptor set was obtained from a female donor in good health and CMV-seronegative.

V usage is TRBV6-5 and J usage is TRBJ1-4, with TRBD1 as a possible D gene (6 bases). The CDR3 length is 14 residues. Germline CDR1 is MNHEY and CDR2 is SVGAGI. The V end was cut by 8 bases, the J end by 5 bases, with 15 bases between. CDR3 protein: CASGGGPANEKLFF. DNA of the CDR3: TGTGCCAGCGGGGGCGGCCCGGCAAATGAAAAACTGTTTTTT.

On this clone itself: At the DNA level, this CDR3 is encoded by other sequences in the same sample as well. This chain links TRBV5-1 with TRBJ2-3; no firm D call. In germline, CDR1 is SGHRS, CDR2 YFSETQ. The CDR3 contains 14 residues. V was cut by 0 bases and J by 0 bases, with 5 bases left in between. The CDR3, as DNA: TGCGCCAGCAGCTTGGGGCTTAGCACAGATACGCAGTATTTT. The encoded protein is CASSLGLSTDTQYF. The full variable domain, with the rest looked up from reference TRBV5-1 and TRBJ2-3, is KAGVTQTPRYLIKTRGQQVTLSCSPISGHRSVSWYQQTPGQGLQFLFEYFSETQRNKGNFPGRFSGRQFSNSRSEMNVSTLELGDSALYLCASSLGLSTDTQYFGPGTRLTVL.

The chain links TRBV30 to TRBJ2-5, with 9 positions matching TRBD1. This CDR3 spans 14 amino acids. The trim removed 5 bases at V and 4 bases at J, leaving 8 bases unmatched. CDR1 and CDR2 from the germline V gene are GTSNPN and SVGIG (reference sequence). The CDR3 sequence: CAWGGDRAGETQYF. The CDR3 DNA reads TGTGCCTGGGGGGGGGACAGGGCCGGAGAGACCCAGTACTTC.

The V call is TRBV7-2, the J call TRBJ2-7, with TRBD1 identical over 8 bases. This CDR3 spans 15 amino acids. After removal of 7 bases from V and 2 bases from J, the junction contained 10 bases not matched to a gene. Germline CDR1 SGHTA, CDR2 FQGNSA. The CDR3 nucleotides are TGTGCCAGCACCCCGAGACGGGACAGGCCCTACGAGCAGTACTTC. This sequence encodes CASTPRRDRPYEQYF.

This clone has just one count. The rearrangement links TRBV19 to TRBJ1-5, with D possibly matching TRBD1 (6 bases). The germline CDR1 and CDR2 sequences are LNHDA and SQIVND (reference sequence). V lost 0 bases and J 7 bases, leaving 25 bases between the germline ends. The CDR3 loop spans 19 amino acids. CDR3 amino acids: CASSIDGVGGLTSSQPQHF. CDR3 nucleotides: TGTGCCAGTAGTATAGATGGGGTAGGGGGTTTAACGTCCAGCCAGCCCCAGCATTTT. The whole variable domain, filled in from reference TRBV19 and TRBJ1-5, reads DGGITQSPKYLFRKEGQNVTLSCEQNLNHDAMYWYRQDPGQGLRLIYYSQIVNDFQKGDIAEGYSVSREKKESFPLTVTSAQKNPTAFYLCASSIDGVGGLTSSQPQHFGDGTRLSIL.

This clone turned up a few times. V is TRBV19 and J is TRBJ1-2; D gene ambiguous. CDR1 is LNHDA and CDR2 is SQIVND in the germline V gene (reference sequence). Trimming took 0 bases from V and 1 from J, leaving 12 bases between them. There are 16 residues in the CDR3. CDR3 sequence reads: CASSIEILGSNYGYTF. The CDR3 coding sequence is TGTGCCAGTAGTATAGAGATCCTGGGGAGTAACTATGGCTACACCTTC.

The chain recombines TRBV7-2 with TRBJ2-1, with 8 nucleotides matching TRBD2. The CDR3 loop spans 13 amino acids. J was trimmed by 9 bases and V by 5 bases; bases with no gene match: 6. Germline values: CDR1 SGHTA, CDR2 FQGNSA. The chain's CDR3 is CASSPTRGVEQFF. The CDR3 nucleotides read TGTGCCAGCAGCCCTACGCGGGGGGTTGAGCAGTTCTTC.

The V gene is TRBV29-1, the J gene TRBJ2-3; a weak D match, TRBD1 (7 bases). CDR1 SQVTM and CDR2 ANQGSEA come from the germline V gene. The CDR3 spans 15 residues. The V and J ends lost 4 bases and 1 base respectively, with 15 bases between them. CDR3 coding DNA: TGCAGCGTTGTCTTCAGGGGGACTGGCACAGATACGCAGTATTTT. Amino acids: CSVVFRGTGTDTQYF.

CDR3 DNA: TGTGCCAGCAGCGAAAGACAGGCTGATCAGCCCCAGCATTTT. Translated: CASSERQADQPQHF. The chain is built from TRBV7-9 and TRBJ1-5, with a possible D match to TRBD1 (6 bases). CDR1 and CDR2 (germline): SEHNR, FQNEAQ (reference sequence). The CDR3 sequence is 14 residues long. Trimming took 5 bases from V and 5 from J, leaving 13 bases between them.

J is TRBJ1-1 and V is TRBV29-1; possible D gene TRBD1, 6 bases. CDR3 length equals 12 residues. V lost 7 bases, J lost 1 base, and 10 bases lay in between. Germline V gives CDR1 SQVTM, CDR2 ANQGSEA. CDR3 sequence (DNA): TGCAGCGCCCAGGGGTGGAACACTGAAGCTTTCTTT. Its translation: CSAQGWNTEAFF.

The CDR3 reads CASSLGLAGGPRAEAHNEQFF. In DNA, the CDR3 is TGTGCCAGCTCACTGGGACTAGCGGGAGGGCCAAGGGCAGAGGCACACAATGAGCAGTTCTTC. The chain has TRBV18 and TRBJ2-1; 16 positions agree with TRBD2. After removal of 4 bases from V and 5 bases from J, the junction contained 17 bases not matched to a gene. The CDR3 covers 21 residues. Germline values: CDR1 KGHSH, CDR2 LQKENI.

Written as DNA, the CDR3 is TGTGCCAGCAGTAGTGCCGGGACAGGGGGATACTACGAGCAGTACTTC. Translation: CASSSAGTGGYYEQYF. The chain is built from TRBV25-1 and TRBJ2-5; 11 bases match TRBD1. The end of the DNA fits TRBJ2-7 better, so the J call may be wrong. Germline V gene data show CDR1 as MGHDK and CDR2 as SYGVNS. The CDR3 covers 16 residues.

The V and J genes are TRBV4-2 and TRBJ1-4, with 7 bases matching TRBD1. Trimming at V came to 5 bases and at J to 8 bases, leaving 11 bases not matched to a gene. The CDR3 extends over 15 amino acids. Germline V CDR1 and CDR2: LGHNA, YNFKEQ. CDR3 protein: CASSKGAQGMEKLFF. CDR3 DNA: TGTGCCAGCAGCAAAGGGGCACAGGGGATGGAAAAACTGTTTTTT.

The V call is TRBV19, the J call TRBJ2-1; 11 nucleotides match TRBD2. The trim removed 4 bases at V and 3 bases at J, leaving 5 bases unmatched. This CDR3 has 16 amino acids. Per the germline V gene, CDR1 is LNHDA and CDR2 is SQIVND (reference sequence). For the CDR3, the DNA is TGTGCCAGTAGTAGCCGACTAGCGGGAAACTACAATGAGCAGTTCTTC. This encodes CASSSRLAGNYNEQFF.

The rearrangement uses TRBV19 and TRBJ1-2, with 8 bases that match TRBD1. V lost 3 bases to trimming and J lost 3 bases; unmatched junction nucleotides: 3. Germline lookup yields CDR1 LNHDA and CDR2 SQIVND (reference sequence). This CDR3 is built from 14 residues. This CDR3 reads CASSMGQAYYGYTF. CDR3 bases: TGTGCCAGTAGTATGGGACAGGCCTACTATGGCTACACCTTC.

The chain employs TRBV7-2 and TRBJ2-5, with D perhaps TRBD2 (6 bases). Trimming took 5 bases from V and 5 from J, leaving 18 bases between them. This CDR3 spans 15 amino acids. CDR1 and CDR2 from the germline V gene are SGHTA and FQGNSA. The CDR3 nucleotides read TGTGCCAGCAGCCCGGGCGGGGCGGCCGGGGAGACCCAGTACTTC. Protein: CASSPGGAAGETQYF.

This clone was counted only a few times. The V call is TRBV4-3, the J call TRBJ2-2; 11 bases agree with TRBD2. Trimming at V came to 5 bases and at J to 2 bases, leaving 4 bases not matched to a gene. CDR1 LGHNA and CDR2 YSLEER come from the germline V gene. The CDR3 is made up of 16 amino acids. This CDR3 reads CASSGGLAANTGELFF. The CDR3 nucleotides read TGCGCCAGCAGCGGGGGACTAGCGGCCAACACCGGGGAGCTGTTTTTT.

V is TRBV5-1 and J is TRBJ1-1, with 8 positions matching TRBD1. This CDR3 region has 14 residues. Germline lookup yields CDR1 SGHRS and CDR2 YFSETQ. The J segment lost 4 bases and the V segment lost 6 bases, leaving 8 bases of the junction unmatched. The CDR3 nucleotides are TGCGCCAGCATGCCTACAGGGGGAAGCACTGAAGCTTTCTTT. Translation gives CASMPTGGSTEAFF.

The chain couples TRBV7-8 to TRBJ1-4; D call uncertain. There are 14 residues in the CDR3. Germline V lookup: CDR1 SGHVS, CDR2 FQNEAQ. With 1 base removed from V and 0 bases from J, the gap between germline ends came to 3 bases. The CDR3 DNA reads TGTGCCAGCAGCTTAGGAGCAACTAATGAAAAACTGTTTTTT. Translated: CASSLGATNEKLFF.

Details on this clone: One end of the junction is discordant with germline, which a read error may explain. V is TRBV5-1 and J is TRBJ2-7, with 7 bases that match TRBD1. Germline assignment: CDR1 SGHRS and CDR2 YFSETQ. The CDR3 contains 14 residues. Written as DNA, the CDR3 is TGTGCCAGCAGCTTCTGGACAGGATCCTACGAGCAGTACTTC. This translates into CASSFWTGSYEQYF. Full variable domain (rest looked up from reference TRBV5-1 and TRBJ2-7): KAGVTQTPRYLIKTRGQQVTLSCSPISGHRSVSWYQQTPGQGLQFLFEYFSETQRNKGNFPGRFSGRQFSNSRSEMNVSTLELGDSALYLCASSFWTGSYEQYFGPGTRLTVT.

The J gene is TRBJ2-3, the V gene TRBV29-1, with 14 bases identical to TRBD2. The CDR3 is 14 amino acids. Losses at the gene ends were 7 bases for V and 6 bases for J; bases not matched to a gene: 6. The germline gives CDR1 SQVTM, CDR2 ANQGSEA. The CDR3 nucleotides read TGCAGCGCCCCGGGACTAGCGGGGGCGGATACGCAGTATTTT. Its translation: CSAPGLAGADTQYF.

This clone has a handful of counts. This chain links TRBV4-2 with TRBJ2-5, with 8 positions matching TRBD1. Germline lookup yields CDR1 LGHNA and CDR2 YNFKEQ. The junction had 5 bases not matched to a gene; V was cut back by 5 bases and J by 0 bases. The CDR3 has 15 amino acids. The CDR3 coding sequence is TGTGCCAGCAGCGCAGGACAGGGTGACCAAGAGACCCAGTACTTC. Residues: CASSAGQGDQETQYF.

The rearrangement uses TRBV5-1 and TRBJ1-4; 10 nucleotides match TRBD1. Trimming at V came to 6 bases and at J to 5 bases, leaving 4 bases not matched to a gene. The germline CDR1 and CDR2 sequences are SGHRS and YFSETQ. The CDR3 is made up of 14 amino acids. The CDR3 region is CASTPGQGNEKLFF. DNA for the CDR3: TGCGCCAGCACCCCGGGACAGGGGAATGAAAAACTGTTTTTT.

On this clone: At one of its ends the junction is not consistent with the germline gene, which may arise from a read error. Other DNA sequences in this sample translate to the same CDR3. CDR3 in DNA: TGTGCCAGCAGCCAACCAACAGGGTCGGAGACTCAGTACTTC. It is translated as CASSQPTGSETQYF. This chain uses TRBV4-2 with TRBJ2-5, with D possibly being TRBD1 (6 bases). Germline CDR1 is LGHNA and CDR2 is YNFKEQ. CDR3 length: 14 residues.

A word on this clone: At one of its ends the junction is not consistent with the germline gene, which may arise from a read error. The DNA of the CDR3 is TGCGCCAGCAGCCCGTCGGCAGGGTACGGGCAGTACTTC. This sequence encodes CASSPSAGYGQYF. The V and J genes are TRBV4-1 and TRBJ2-7; maybe TRBD1 (5 bases). This CDR3 contains 13 residues. From germline, CDR1 is MGHRA and CDR2 YSYEKL.

The V and J genes are TRBV21-1 and TRBJ2-2; no check of the table's D call, TRBD2, against the DNA was made. TRBV21-1 is given as a pseudogene. The CDR3 is 21 residues long. The CDR3 loop reads CASSKEGVGTSGAFNTGELFF. The DNA for the CDR3 is TGTGCCAGCAGCAAAGAGGGGGTGGGGACTAGCGGGGCGTTTAACACCGGGGAGCTGTTTTTT.

V gene TRBV28 combines with J gene TRBJ1-4, with 8 bases lining up with TRBD1. Losses at the gene ends were 2 bases for V and 5 bases for J; bases not matched to a gene: 7. The CDR3 is 16 residues long. Germline V gene data show CDR1 as MDHEN and CDR2 as SYDVKM. CDR3 sequence reads: CASSLTGQGPNEKLFF. For the CDR3, the DNA is TGTGCCAGCAGTTTAACCGGACAGGGCCCCAATGAAAAACTGTTTTTT.

The gene calls are TRBV11-2 and TRBJ2-7, with TRBD1 as a possible D gene (6 bases). The CDR3 has 13 amino acids. In germline, CDR1 is SGHAT, CDR2 FQNNGV. V lost 5 bases and J 4 bases, leaving 12 bases between the germline ends. The CDR3 protein is CASSLGQHYEQYF. The CDR3 DNA sequence: TGTGCCAGCAGCCTTGGACAGCATTACGAGCAGTACTTC.